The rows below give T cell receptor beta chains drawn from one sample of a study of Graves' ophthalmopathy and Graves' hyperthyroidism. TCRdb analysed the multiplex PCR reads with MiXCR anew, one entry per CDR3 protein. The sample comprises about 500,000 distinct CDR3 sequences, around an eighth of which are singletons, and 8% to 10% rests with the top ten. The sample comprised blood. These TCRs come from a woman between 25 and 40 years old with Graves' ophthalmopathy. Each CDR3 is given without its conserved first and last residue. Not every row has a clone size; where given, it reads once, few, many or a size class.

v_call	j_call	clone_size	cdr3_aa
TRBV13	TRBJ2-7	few	ASSLGGHPYEQY
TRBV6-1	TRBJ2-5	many	ASNPGPGYGQETQY
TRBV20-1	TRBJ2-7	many	SASDWTEEQY
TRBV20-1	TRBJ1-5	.	SAAQGVGGNQPQH
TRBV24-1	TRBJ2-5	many	ATSDLSREQETQY
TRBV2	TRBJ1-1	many	ASIGNTEAF
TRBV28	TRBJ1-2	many	ASSPRGMGIYGYT
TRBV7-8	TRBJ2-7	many	ASSLEPADPYEQY
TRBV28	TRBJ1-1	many	ASSFTGVFTEAF
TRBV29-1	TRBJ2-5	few	SVEETSGRETQY
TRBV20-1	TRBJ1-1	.	SALSDKNTEAF
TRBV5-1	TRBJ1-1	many	ASRAGTGTEAF
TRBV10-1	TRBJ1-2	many	ASSNSRGSPYGYT
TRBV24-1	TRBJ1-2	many	ATSDSATRANYGYT
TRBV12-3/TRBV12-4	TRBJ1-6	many	ASSFARTGANSPLH
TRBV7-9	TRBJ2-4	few	ASRGTGFVGAKNIQY
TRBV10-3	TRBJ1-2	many	AISRSLDGTHGYT
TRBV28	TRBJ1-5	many	ASSLWGAGQPQR
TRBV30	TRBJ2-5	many	AWSPTEETQY
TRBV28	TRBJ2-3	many	ASSLPRDRPTDTQY
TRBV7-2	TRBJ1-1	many	ASSLKTQNTEAF
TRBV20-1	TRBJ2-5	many	SARGTSGQETQY
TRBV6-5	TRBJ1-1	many	ASSYSGQAYEAS
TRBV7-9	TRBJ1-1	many	ASSTYGTEAF
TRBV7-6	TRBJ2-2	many	ASSLSPGGGTGELF
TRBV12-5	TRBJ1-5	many	ASVSSGTGNQPQH
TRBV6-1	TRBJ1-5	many	ASSPSNQPQH